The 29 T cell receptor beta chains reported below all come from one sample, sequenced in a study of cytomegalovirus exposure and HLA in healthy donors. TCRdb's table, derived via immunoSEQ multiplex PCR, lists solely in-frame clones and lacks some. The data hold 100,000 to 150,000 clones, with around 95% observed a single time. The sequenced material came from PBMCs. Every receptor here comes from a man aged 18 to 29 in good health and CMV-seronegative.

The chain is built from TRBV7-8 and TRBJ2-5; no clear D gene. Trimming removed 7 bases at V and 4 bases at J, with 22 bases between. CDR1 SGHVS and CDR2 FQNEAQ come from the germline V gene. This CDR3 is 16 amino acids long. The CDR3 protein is CASTPPTEVVGETQYF. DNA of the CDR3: TGTGCCAGCACCCCCCCGACCGAGGTGGTAGGAGAGACCCAGTACTTC.

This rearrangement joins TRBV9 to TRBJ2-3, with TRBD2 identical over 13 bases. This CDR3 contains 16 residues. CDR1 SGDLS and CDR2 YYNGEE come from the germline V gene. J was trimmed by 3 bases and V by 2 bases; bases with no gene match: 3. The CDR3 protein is CASSVSTSGRTDTQYF. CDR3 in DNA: TGTGCCAGCAGCGTCTCGACTAGCGGGAGGACAGATACGCAGTATTTT.

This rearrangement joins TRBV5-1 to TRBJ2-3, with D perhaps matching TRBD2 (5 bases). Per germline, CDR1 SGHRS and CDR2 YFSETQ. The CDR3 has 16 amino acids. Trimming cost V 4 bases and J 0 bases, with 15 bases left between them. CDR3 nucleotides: TGCGCCAGCAGCCCCATTGTGAGGGAAAGCACAGATACGCAGTATTTT. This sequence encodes CASSPIVRESTDTQYF. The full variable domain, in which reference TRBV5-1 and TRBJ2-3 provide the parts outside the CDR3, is KAGVTQTPRYLIKTRGQQVTLSCSPISGHRSVSWYQQTPGQGLQFLFEYFSETQRNKGNFPGRFSGRQFSNSRSEMNVSTLELGDSALYLCASSPIVRESTDTQYFGPGTRLTVL.

The CDR3 is CASRKQGARTEAFF. The DNA for the CDR3 is TGTGCCAGCAGGAAACAGGGGGCGCGGACTGAAGCTTTCTTT. The chain carries TRBV2 and TRBJ1-1; 9 bases are shared with TRBD1. CDR3 length equals 14 residues. Per germline, CDR1 SNHLY and CDR2 FYNNEI. J lost 5 bases, V lost 6 bases, and 7 bases had no gene match.

CDR3 DNA: TGTGCCAGTAGTCCGCAGGGGGGCTACGAGCAGTACTTC. This sequence encodes CASSPQGGYEQYF. This sequence joins TRBV19 and TRBJ2-7; weak D call: TRBD1 (7 bases). The V gene's germline CDR1 is LNHDA and CDR2 SQIVND (reference sequence). The V end was cut by 5 bases, the J end by 3 bases, with 11 bases between. The CDR3 totals 13 residues.

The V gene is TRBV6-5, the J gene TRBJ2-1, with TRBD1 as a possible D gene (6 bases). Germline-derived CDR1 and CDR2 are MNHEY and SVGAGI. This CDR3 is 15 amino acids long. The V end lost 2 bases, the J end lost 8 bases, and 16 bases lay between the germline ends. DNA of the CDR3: TGTGCCAGCAGTTACAGTAGCAGGGCAGGGGATGAGCAGTTCTTC. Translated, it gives CASSYSSRAGDEQFF.

The CDR3: CASSRRGPTYEQYF. CDR3 DNA: TGTGCCAGCAGCCGCAGGGGCCCAACATACGAGCAGTACTTC. This chain links TRBV14 with TRBJ2-7, with D tentatively TRBD1 (6 bases). The germline V and J ends were trimmed by 4 bases and 4 bases, with 14 bases remaining between them. Germline-derived CDR1 and CDR2 are SGHDN and FVKESK. The CDR3 loop spans 14 amino acids.

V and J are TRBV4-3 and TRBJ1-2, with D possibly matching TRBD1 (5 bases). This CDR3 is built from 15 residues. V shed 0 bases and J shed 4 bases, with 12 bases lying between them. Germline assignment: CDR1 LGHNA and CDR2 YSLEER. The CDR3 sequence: CASSQDLRDFYGYTF. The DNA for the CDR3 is TGCGCCAGCAGCCAAGATCTTCGGGACTTCTATGGCTACACCTTC.

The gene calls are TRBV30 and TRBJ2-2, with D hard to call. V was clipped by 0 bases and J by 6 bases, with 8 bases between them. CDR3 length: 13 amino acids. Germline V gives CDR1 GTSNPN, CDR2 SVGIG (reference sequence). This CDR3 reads CAWSVLHPGELFF. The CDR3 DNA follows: TGTGCCTGGAGTGTACTTCACCCCGGGGAGCTGTTTTTT. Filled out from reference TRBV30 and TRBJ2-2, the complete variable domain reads SQTIHQWPATLVQPVGSPLSLECTVEGTSNPNLYWYRQAAGRGLQLLFYSVGIGQISSEVPQNLSASRPQDRQFILSSKKLLLSDSGFYLCAWSVLHPGELFFGEGSRLTVL.

This CDR3 is CATLEYSGRGEQFF. CDR3 bases: TGTGCCACCCTCGAATATAGCGGGAGGGGGGAGCAGTTCTTC. V usage is TRBV28 and J usage is TRBJ2-1; 11 positions match TRBD2. V lost 10 bases to trimming and J lost 10 bases; unmatched junction nucleotides: 12. Germline lookup yields CDR1 MDHEN and CDR2 SYDVKM. There are 14 residues in the CDR3.

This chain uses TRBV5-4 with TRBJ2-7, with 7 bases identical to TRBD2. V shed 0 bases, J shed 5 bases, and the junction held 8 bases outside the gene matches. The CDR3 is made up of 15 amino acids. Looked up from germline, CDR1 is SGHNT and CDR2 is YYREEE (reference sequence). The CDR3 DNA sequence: TGTGCCAGCAGCTTGGCCGCGGGAGCATTTAACGAGCAGTACTTC. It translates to CASSLAAGAFNEQYF. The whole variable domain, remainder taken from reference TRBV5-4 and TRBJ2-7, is ETGVTQSPTHLIKTRGQQVTLRCSSQSGHNTVSWYQQALGQGPQFIFQYYREEENGRGNFPPRFSGLQFPNYSSELNVNALELDDSALYLCASSLAAGAFNEQYFGPGTRLTVT.

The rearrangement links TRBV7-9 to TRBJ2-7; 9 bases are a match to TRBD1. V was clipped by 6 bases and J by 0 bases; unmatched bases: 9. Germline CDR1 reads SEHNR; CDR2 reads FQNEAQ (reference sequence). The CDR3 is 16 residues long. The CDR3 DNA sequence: TGTGCCAGCAGTCCACAGGGGGCGAGGAGCTCCTACGAGCAGTACTTC. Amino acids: CASSPQGARSSYEQYF.

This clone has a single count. In DNA form, the CDR3 reads TGTGCCAGCAGCCCCTGGGGTAGCGGGAGTGTGCGGAATGAGCAGTTCTTC. Translating it yields CASSPWGSGSVRNEQFF. The genes are TRBV7-8 and TRBJ2-1, with 9 bases lining up with TRBD2. The trim removed 5 bases at V and 7 bases at J, leaving 15 bases unmatched. The CDR3 runs to 17 residues. The V gene's germline CDR1 is SGHVS and CDR2 FQNEAQ.

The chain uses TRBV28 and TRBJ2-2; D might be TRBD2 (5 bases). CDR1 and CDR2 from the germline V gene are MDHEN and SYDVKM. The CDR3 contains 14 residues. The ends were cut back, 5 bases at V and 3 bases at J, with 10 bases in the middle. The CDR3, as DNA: TGTGCCAGCAGTCGTGGGAGACACACCGGGGAGCTGTTTTTT. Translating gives CASSRGRHTGELFF.

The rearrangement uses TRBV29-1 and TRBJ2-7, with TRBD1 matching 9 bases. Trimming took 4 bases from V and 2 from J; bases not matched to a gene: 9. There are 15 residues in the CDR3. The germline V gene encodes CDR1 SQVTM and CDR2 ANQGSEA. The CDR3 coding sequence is TGCAGCGTTGTGAAGGTAACAGGGGGCACCTACGAGCAGTACTTC. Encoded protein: CSVVKVTGGTYEQYF.

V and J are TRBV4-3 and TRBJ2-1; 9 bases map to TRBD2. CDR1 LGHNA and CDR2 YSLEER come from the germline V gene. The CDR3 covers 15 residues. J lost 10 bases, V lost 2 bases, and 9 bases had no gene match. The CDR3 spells CASSQRLADLGEQFF. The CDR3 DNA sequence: TGCGCCAGCAGCCAAAGACTAGCGGACCTGGGAGAGCAGTTCTTC.

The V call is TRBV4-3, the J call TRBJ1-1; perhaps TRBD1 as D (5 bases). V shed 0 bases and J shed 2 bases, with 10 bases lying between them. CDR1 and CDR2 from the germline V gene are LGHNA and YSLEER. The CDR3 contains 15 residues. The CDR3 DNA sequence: TGCGCCAGCAGCCAAGAAAGGACAATTAACACTGAAGCTTTCTTT. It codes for CASSQERTINTEAFF.

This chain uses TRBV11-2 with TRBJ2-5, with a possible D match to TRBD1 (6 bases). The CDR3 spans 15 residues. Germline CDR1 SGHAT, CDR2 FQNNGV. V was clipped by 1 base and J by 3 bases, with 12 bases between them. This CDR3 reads CASSLGDKRKETQYF. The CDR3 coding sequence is TGTGCCAGCAGCTTAGGGGACAAACGAAAAGAGACCCAGTACTTC.

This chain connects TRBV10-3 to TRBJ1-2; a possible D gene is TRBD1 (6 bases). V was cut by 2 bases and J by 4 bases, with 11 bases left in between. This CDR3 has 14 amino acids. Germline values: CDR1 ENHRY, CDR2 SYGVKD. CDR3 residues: CAISEGTGSYGYTF. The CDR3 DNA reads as TGTGCCATCAGTGAGGGCACAGGGAGCTATGGCTACACCTTC.

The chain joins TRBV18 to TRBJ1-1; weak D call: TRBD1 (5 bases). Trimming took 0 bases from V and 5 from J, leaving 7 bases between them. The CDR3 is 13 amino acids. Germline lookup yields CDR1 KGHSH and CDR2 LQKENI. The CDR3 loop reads CASSPPPGTEAFF. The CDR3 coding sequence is TGTGCCAGCTCACCACCGCCAGGGACTGAAGCTTTCTTT.

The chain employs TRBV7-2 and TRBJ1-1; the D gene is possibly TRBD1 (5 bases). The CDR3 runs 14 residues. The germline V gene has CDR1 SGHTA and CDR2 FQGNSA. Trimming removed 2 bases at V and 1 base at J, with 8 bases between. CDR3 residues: CASSLLQGNTEAFF. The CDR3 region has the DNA TGTGCCAGCAGCTTATTGCAGGGGAACACTGAAGCTTTCTTT. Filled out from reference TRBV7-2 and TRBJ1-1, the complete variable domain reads GAGVSQSPSNKVTEKGKDVELRCDPISGHTALYWYRQSLGQGLEFLIYFQGNSAPDKSGLPSDRFSAERTGGSVSTLTIQRTQQEDSAVYLCASSLLQGNTEAFFGQGTRLTVV.

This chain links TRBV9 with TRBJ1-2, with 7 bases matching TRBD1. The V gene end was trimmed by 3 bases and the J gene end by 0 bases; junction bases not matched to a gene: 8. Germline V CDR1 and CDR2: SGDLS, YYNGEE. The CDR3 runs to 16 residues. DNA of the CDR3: TGTGCCAGCAGCGGACAGGGAGCCGGAACTAACTATGGCTACACCTTC. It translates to CASSGQGAGTNYGYTF.

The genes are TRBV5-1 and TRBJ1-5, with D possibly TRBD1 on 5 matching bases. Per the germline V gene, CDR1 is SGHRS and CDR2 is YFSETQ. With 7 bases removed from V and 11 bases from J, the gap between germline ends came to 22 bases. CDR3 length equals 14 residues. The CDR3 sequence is CASALTPQDPAQHF. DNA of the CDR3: TGCGCCAGCGCCCTCACCCCACAGGATCCTGCCCAGCATTTT.

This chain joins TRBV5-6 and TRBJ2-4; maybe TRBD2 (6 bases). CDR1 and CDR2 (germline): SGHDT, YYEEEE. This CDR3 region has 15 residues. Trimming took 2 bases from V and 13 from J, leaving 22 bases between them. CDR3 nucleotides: TGTGCCAGCAGCTTTACGGGAATGGGGGGTGTTAAGCAGTACTTC. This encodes CASSFTGMGGVKQYF.

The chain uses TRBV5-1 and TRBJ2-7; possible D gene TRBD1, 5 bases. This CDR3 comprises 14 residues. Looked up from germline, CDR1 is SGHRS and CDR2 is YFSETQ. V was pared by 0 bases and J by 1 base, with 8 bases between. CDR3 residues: CASSLVDRSYEQYF. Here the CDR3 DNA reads TGCGCCAGCAGCTTGGTAGACAGATCCTACGAGCAGTACTTC.

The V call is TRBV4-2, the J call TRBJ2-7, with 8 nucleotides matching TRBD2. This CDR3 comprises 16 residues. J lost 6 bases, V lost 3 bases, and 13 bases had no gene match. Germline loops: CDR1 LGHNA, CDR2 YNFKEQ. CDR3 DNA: TGTGCCAGCAGCCATCCCCCGGGACTAGGGGTCGCCGAGCAGTACTTC. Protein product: CASSHPPGLGVAEQYF.

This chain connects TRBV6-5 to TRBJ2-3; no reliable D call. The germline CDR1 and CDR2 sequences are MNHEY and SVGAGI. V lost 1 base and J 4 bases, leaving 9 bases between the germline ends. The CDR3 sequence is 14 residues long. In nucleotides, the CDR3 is TGTGCCAGCAGTTACTTGGCAGGCCCAGATACGCAGTATTTT. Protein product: CASSYLAGPDTQYF.

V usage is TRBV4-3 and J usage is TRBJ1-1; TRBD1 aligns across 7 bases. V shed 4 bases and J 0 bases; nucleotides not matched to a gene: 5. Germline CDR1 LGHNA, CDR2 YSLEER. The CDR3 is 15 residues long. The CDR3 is CASSLGQTMNTEAFF. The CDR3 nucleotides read TGCGCCAGCAGCCTGGGACAGACTATGAACACTGAAGCTTTCTTT.

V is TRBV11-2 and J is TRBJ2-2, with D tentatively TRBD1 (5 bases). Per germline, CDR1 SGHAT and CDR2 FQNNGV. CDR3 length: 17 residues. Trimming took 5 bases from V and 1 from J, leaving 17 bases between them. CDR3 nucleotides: TGTGCCAGCAGCCGGATAGGGGCGGCACAGAACACCGGGGAGCTGTTTTTT. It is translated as CASSRIGAAQNTGELFF.